This T cell receptor beta chain was found in a study of blood T cell repertoires in COVID-19. The overall study: T cells, B-cell-depleted T cells, or PBMCs provided the cDNA or gDNA that served as material.

Original data processing: Using reference gene primer amplification, nucleated cell counts were estimated. The repertoire was sequenced with immunoSEQ multiplex PCR; TCRdb's copy has only in-frame clones and lacks some. That table supplies the V and J calls and clone size; D and trimming were determined from the DNA. The repertoire holds around 280,000 clones, with 70% to 90% as singletons. Participant ages covered about 18 to 90 years across about 22 US areas. In assigning cohorts, the study relied on participant-reported clinical history. Unmatched junction bases numbered 6, after V lost 3 bases and J lost 11 bases. Germline CDR1 is SGHTA and CDR2 is FQGTGA. The CDR3 is 13 amino acids.

This clonotype originated in a woman aged 40 to 50 who had recovered from COVID-19. Material: PBMCs or T cells enriched from blood (not recorded which). J is TRBJ2-1 and V is TRBV7-3, with TRBD1 identical over 8 bases. The CDR3 is CASSLAGGSQQFF. The CDR3 DNA follows: TGTGCCAGCAGCTTGGCAGGGGGCTCTCAGCAGTTCTTC.